This T cell receptor beta chain was identified in a study of cytomegalovirus exposure and HLA in healthy donors. The study's findings and limits: Whilst most TCR sequences proved rare, a subset of public TCRs occurred across many donors. Later work associated roughly 17,000 TCR beta sequences with HLA alleles at 0.05 false discovery rate.

Trimming shortened V by 3 bases and J by 1 base, and 9 bases separated the two germline ends. CDR1 and CDR2 from the germline V gene are SGHVS and FQNEAQ. The CDR3 contains 15 residues. The donors gave bone marrow, and they were healthy. Likely unrecorded immune exposures existed in these nominally healthy donors. Regarding this clone: The antigen is undetermined.

Primers: 60 Vbeta forward and 13 Jbeta reverse. Some clones are missing from TCRdb's copy, which holds only in-frame ones; the method was immunoSEQ multiplex PCR. The sample lists approximately 160,000 clones, around 80% occurring once. Source material: PBMCs. The J gene is TRBJ2-2, the V gene TRBV7-8; D call uncertain. The TCR comes from a woman between 50 and 59 years old in good health and CMV-seropositive. CDR3 DNA sequence: TGTGCCAGCAGCTTTGGAGCAGTGAACACCGGGGAGCTGTTTTTT. Amino acid sequence: CASSFGAVNTGELFF.